The rows below give T cell receptor beta chains drawn from one sample of a study of regulatory T cells in long-lasting Graves disease. From the multiplex PCR reads, TCRdb called clonotypes with MiXCR, one entry per CDR3 protein. The data show 400,000 to 500,000 distinct CDR3 sequences, roughly 21% seen once. The sample here was peripheral blood mononuclear cells (PBMCs), taken when the disease was refractory, from a patient treated with antithyroid drugs. These receptor sequences come from a female donor with Graves disease. Both conserved end residues are part of each CDR3. Each record gives: D gene, clone size, V gene, J gene, CDR3 DNA, CDR3 protein. A D gene is named only where the DNA matches it firmly. Some rows have no size entry. The others give once, few or many, or a class for an expanded clone.

D gene: TRBD2; clone size: .; V gene: TRBV13; J gene: TRBJ2-5; CDR3 DNA: TGTGCCAGCAGCCCAAAGCGGGAGGGCCGCGTGGGGACCCAGTACTTC; CDR3 protein: CASSPKREGRVGTQYF
D gene: .; clone size: few; V gene: TRBV28; J gene: TRBJ2-1; CDR3 DNA: TGTGCCAGCAGTTTCCTCAAAGACAGTTACAATGAGCAGTTCTTC; CDR3 protein: CASSFLKDSYNEQFF
D gene: .; clone size: many; V gene: TRBV28; J gene: TRBJ2-5; CDR3 DNA: TGTGCCAGCAGTTTGCCAGGACCGCAAGAGACCCAGTACTTC; CDR3 protein: CASSLPGPQETQYF
D gene: .; clone size: many; V gene: TRBV12-3/TRBV12-4; J gene: TRBJ2-7; CDR3 DNA: TGTGCCAGCAGTTCCATCGCAACCTACGAGCAGTACTTC; CDR3 protein: CASSSIATYEQYF
D gene: .; clone size: many; V gene: TRBV5-1; J gene: TRBJ1-2; CDR3 DNA: TGCGCCAGCAGCTTGGGTGGGACGGAGGGTTACGGCTACACCTTC; CDR3 protein: CASSLGGTEGYGYTF
D gene: .; clone size: few; V gene: TRBV19; J gene: TRBJ2-7; CDR3 DNA: TGTGCCAGTAGTTCGGGTGGGACCCGCTACGAGCAGTACTTC; CDR3 protein: CASSSGGTRYEQYF
D gene: TRBD2; clone size: few; V gene: TRBV11-1; J gene: TRBJ2-7; CDR3 DNA: TGTGCCAGCAGCGCTCGGACTAGCGGGAGGTACGAGCAGTACTTC; CDR3 protein: CASSARTSGRYEQYF
D gene: .; clone size: few; V gene: TRBV27; J gene: TRBJ1-2; CDR3 DNA: TGTGCCAGCAGACGAGAAGGGGTAGGCTATGGCTACACCTTC; CDR3 protein: CASRREGVGYGYTF
D gene: TRBD2; clone size: few; V gene: TRBV27; J gene: TRBJ2-7; CDR3 DNA: TGTGCCAGCAGTTCCGATAGCGGGAGTTCCCACTTC; CDR3 protein: CASSSDSGSSHF
D gene: .; clone size: many; V gene: TRBV30; J gene: TRBJ1-1; CDR3 DNA: TGTGCCTGGAGTGTACTTGGGTCAGAGACCACTGAAGCTTTCTTT; CDR3 protein: CAWSVLGSETTEAFF
D gene: TRBD2; clone size: .; V gene: TRBV12-3/TRBV12-4; J gene: TRBJ2-1; CDR3 DNA: TGTGCCAGCAGCATGAGCGGGAGCTCCTACAATGAGCAGTTCTTC; CDR3 protein: CASSMSGSSYNEQFF
D gene: .; clone size: .; V gene: TRBV25-1; J gene: TRBJ1-6; CDR3 DNA: TGTGCCAGCAGTGACCGGACAGTAAATTCACCCCTCCACTTT; CDR3 protein: CASSDRTVNSPLHF
D gene: .; clone size: few; V gene: TRBV7-8; J gene: TRBJ2-7; CDR3 DNA: TGTGCCAGCAGCTTAGGCGGCCAGTTCACGAAGCAGTACTTC; CDR3 protein: CASSLGGQFTKQYF
D gene: TRBD2; clone size: .; V gene: TRBV30; J gene: TRBJ2-1; CDR3 DNA: TGTGCCTGGAGTGAAGGACTAGCGGGAGTAAGCTCCTACAATGAGCAGTTCTTC; CDR3 protein: CAWSEGLAGVSSYNEQFF
D gene: TRBD2; clone size: .; V gene: TRBV6-1; J gene: TRBJ2-1; CDR3 DNA: TGTGCCAGCAGTGGCGCGGGCGGGAGCGGGTCCTACAATGAGCAGTTCTTC; CDR3 protein: CASSGAGGSGSYNEQFF
D gene: .; clone size: few; V gene: TRBV24-1; J gene: TRBJ2-1; CDR3 DNA: TGTGCCACCAGTGATTTGTCACAGGGGGGGGGTGAGCAGTTCTTC; CDR3 protein: CATSDLSQGGGEQFF
D gene: .; clone size: few; V gene: TRBV3-1; J gene: TRBJ1-4; CDR3 DNA: TGTGCCAGCAGTCGAACTACAGGGAGCACTAATGAAAAACTGTTTTTT; CDR3 protein: CASSRTTGSTNEKLFF
D gene: TRBD1; clone size: few; V gene: TRBV5-8; J gene: TRBJ2-7; CDR3 DNA: TGTGCCAGCAGACAAGACAGGGGGCTTTACGAGCAGTACTTC; CDR3 protein: CASRQDRGLYEQYF
D gene: .; clone size: few; V gene: TRBV5-5; J gene: TRBJ1-5; CDR3 DNA: TGTGCCAGCAGCTTGGGAGGGGAGTGGCAGCCCCAGCATTTT; CDR3 protein: CASSLGGEWQPQHF
D gene: TRBD2; clone size: many; V gene: TRBV2; J gene: TRBJ2-1; CDR3 DNA: TGTGCCAGCAAGTTAGCGGGGGGGGTGTACAATGAGCAGTTCTTC; CDR3 protein: CASKLAGGVYNEQFF
D gene: .; clone size: many; V gene: TRBV9; J gene: TRBJ2-5; CDR3 DNA: TGTGCCAGCAGCGCACGGTTGGCGGGGGAGACCCAGTACTTC; CDR3 protein: CASSARLAGETQYF
D gene: TRBD1; clone size: .; V gene: TRBV2; J gene: TRBJ1-3; CDR3 DNA: TGTGCCTCCCAGGGGGCAGAAGGAAACACCATATATTTT; CDR3 protein: CASQGAEGNTIYF
D gene: .; clone size: many; V gene: TRBV12-3/TRBV12-4; J gene: TRBJ1-1; CDR3 DNA: TGTGCCAGCAACCGGGGCGACACTGAAGCTTTCTTT; CDR3 protein: CASNRGDTEAFF